These 6 T cell receptor beta chains were sequenced from one sample in a study of blood T cell repertoires in COVID-19. Sequenced by immunoSEQ multiplex PCR; TCRdb stores in-frame clones only, minus some. The repertoire holds 100,000 to 150,000 clones, with about 85% as singletons. Sequenced input: peripheral blood. These receptors originate from a woman of 80 years or more with COVID-19, enrolled during active disease.

The chain couples TRBV2 to TRBJ1-5; TRBD1 is a possible D gene (6 bases). The ends were cut back, 4 bases at V and 4 bases at J, with 8 bases in the middle. This CDR3 is built from 13 residues. Germline V lookup: CDR1 SNHLY, CDR2 FYNNEI. The CDR3 DNA sequence: TGTGCCAGCAGTGGGGGGCTGAATCAGCCCCAGCATTTT. The encoded protein is CASSGGLNQPQHF.

This clone was seen more than once but under ten times. The gene calls are TRBV16 and TRBJ2-7, with unresolved D. This CDR3 is 14 amino acids long. Germline CDR1 is KGHSY and CDR2 is FQNENV. V was pared by 0 bases and J by 2 bases, with 8 bases between. CDR3 sequence (DNA): TGTGCCAGCAGCCAATCGATAGCTGCCTACGAGCAGTACTTC. It yields the protein CASSQSIAAYEQYF. Full variable domain (missing parts from reference TRBV16 and TRBJ2-7): GEEVAQTPKHLVRGEGQKAKLYCAPIKGHSYVFWYQQVLKNEFKFLISFQNENVFDETGMPKERFSAKCLPNSPCSLEIQATKLEDSAVYFCASSQSIAAYEQYFGPGTRLTVT.

The CDR3, as DNA: TGTGCCAGCAGTGGGGACTTCTCCTACGAGCAGTACTTC. It codes for CASSGDFSYEQYF. J is TRBJ2-7 and V is TRBV2; TRBD2 might be the D (6 bases). The germline V gene encodes CDR1 SNHLY and CDR2 FYNNEI. V lost 4 bases and J lost 0, with 7 bases in between. The CDR3 sequence is 13 residues long.

A remark on this clone: This sample includes further DNA sequences coding for the same CDR3. The chain carries TRBV3-1 (or the pseudogene TRBV3-2) and TRBJ2-7, with unresolved D. This CDR3 is 12 amino acids long. From germline, CDR1 is LGHDT and CDR2 YNNKEL (reference sequence). V lost 1 base to trimming and J lost 3 bases, with 4 bases between them. CDR3 region: CASSQASYEQYF. In DNA, the CDR3 is TGTGCCAGCAGCCAAGCTAGCTACGAGCAGTACTTC.

J is TRBJ2-2 and V is TRBV7-6; a weak D match, TRBD1 (7 bases). The CDR3 extends over 15 amino acids. Looked up from germline, CDR1 is SGHVS and CDR2 is FNYEAQ. Trimming stripped 2 bases from V and 4 bases from J, with 11 bases between. The CDR3 sequence: CASSLQGGPTGELFF. The CDR3 DNA is TGTGCCAGCAGCTTACAGGGGGGCCCCACCGGGGAGCTGTTTTTT.

The J gene is TRBJ2-3, the V gene TRBV7-2; possibly TRBD1 for D (7 bases). The CDR3 spans 15 residues. The V and J ends lost 3 bases and 3 bases respectively, with 13 bases between them. CDR1 and CDR2 from the germline V gene are SGHTA and FQGNSA. The CDR3 is CASSFRAGGTDTQYF. CDR3 nucleotides: TGTGCCAGCAGCTTCAGGGCAGGGGGGACAGATACGCAGTATTTT.